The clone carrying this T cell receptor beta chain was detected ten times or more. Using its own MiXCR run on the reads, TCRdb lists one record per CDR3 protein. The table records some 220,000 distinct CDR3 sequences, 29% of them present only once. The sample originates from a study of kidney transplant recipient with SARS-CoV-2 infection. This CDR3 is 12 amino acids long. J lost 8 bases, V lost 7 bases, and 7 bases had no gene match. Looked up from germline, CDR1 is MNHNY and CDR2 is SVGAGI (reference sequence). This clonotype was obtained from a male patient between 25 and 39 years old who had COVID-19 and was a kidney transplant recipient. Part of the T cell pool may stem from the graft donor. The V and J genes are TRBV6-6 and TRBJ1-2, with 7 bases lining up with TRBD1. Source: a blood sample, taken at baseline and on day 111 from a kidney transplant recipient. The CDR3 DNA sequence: TGTGCCAGCACCACGACAGGGTTAGGCTACACCTTC. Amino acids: CASTTTGLGYTF.